This T cell receptor (beta chain) emerged from a study of PD-L1 blockade in urothelial cancer. The overall study: Patients started atezolizumab at some point between 2012 and 2014, 1,200 mg intravenously every 3 weeks. Males with bladder-origin urothelial cancer made up about 90% of the roughly 29 patients. Blood analyses occurred 3 weeks (second dose) and 6 weeks post treatment start.

Generated by immunoSEQ multiplex PCR, the TCRdb table keeps only in-frame clones and is missing some. The data hold about 87,000 clones, with roughly 84% observed a single time. Noted time point: pretreatment peripheral blood. Pretreatment and on-treatment samples were taken, numbering 1 to 8 per patient. V shed 0 bases and J shed 0 bases, with 11 bases lying between them. The CDR3 spans 16 residues. Germline lookup yields CDR1 SGHAT and CDR2 FQNNGV. This sequence was found in a man in his sixties with urothelial cancer. The source was PBMCs, collected around atezolizumab (anti-PD-L1) treatment. The chain carries TRBV11-2 and TRBJ1-2; D gene uncertain. CDR3 sequence (DNA): TGTGCCAGCAGCTTAGATATTACTGTCTCTAACTATGGCTACACCTTC. Encoded protein: CASSLDITVSNYGYTF.